This T cell receptor (beta chain) came from a study of neurological immune-mediated disorders. Study overall: There were some 34 multiple sclerosis patients. Of these, approximately 30 had relapsing-remitting MS and 3 had secondary progressive MS.

It was by 5'RACE with 10-nucleotide random UMIs that the cDNA was made. In each sequencing run, over 180 million TCR-beta sequences were generated from 15-18 subjects. MiXCR, applied by TCRdb to the 5' RACE reads, yields one record per CDR3 protein. There are 60,000 to 80,000 distinct CDR3 sequences in the sample; under 5% occur only once, and about 3.2% lies in the top ten. Germline assignment: CDR1 SEHNR and CDR2 FQNEAQ (reference sequence). V lost 6 bases to trimming and J lost 4 bases, with 9 bases between them. The CDR3 has 12 amino acids. This clonotype was seen many times. The material sequenced was PBMCs. The chain uses TRBV7-9 and TRBJ1-2; no reliable D call. This clonotype originated in a woman in her 50s with multiple sclerosis. CDR3 bases: TGTGCCAGCAGTACGGACGGCTATGGCTACACCTTC. It specifies CASSTDGYGYTF.